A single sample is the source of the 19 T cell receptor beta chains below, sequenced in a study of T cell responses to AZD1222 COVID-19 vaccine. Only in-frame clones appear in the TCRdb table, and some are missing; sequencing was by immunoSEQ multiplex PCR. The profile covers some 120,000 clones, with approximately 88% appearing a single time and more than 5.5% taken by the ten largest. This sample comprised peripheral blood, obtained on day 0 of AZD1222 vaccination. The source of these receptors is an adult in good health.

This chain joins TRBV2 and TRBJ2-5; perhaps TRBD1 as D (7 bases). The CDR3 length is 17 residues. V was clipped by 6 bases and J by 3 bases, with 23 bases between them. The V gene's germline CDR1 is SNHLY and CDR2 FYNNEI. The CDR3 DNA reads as TGTGCCAGCAGAAGAATGCCGGGGGACAGAACGAAAGAGACCCAGTACTTC. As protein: CASRRMPGDRTKETQYF.

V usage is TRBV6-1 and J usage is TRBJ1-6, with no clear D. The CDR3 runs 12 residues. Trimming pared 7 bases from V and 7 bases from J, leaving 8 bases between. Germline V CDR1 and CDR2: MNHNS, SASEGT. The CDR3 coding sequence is TGTGCCAGCAACCGCCGGAATTCACCCCTCCACTTT. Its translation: CASNRRNSPLHF.

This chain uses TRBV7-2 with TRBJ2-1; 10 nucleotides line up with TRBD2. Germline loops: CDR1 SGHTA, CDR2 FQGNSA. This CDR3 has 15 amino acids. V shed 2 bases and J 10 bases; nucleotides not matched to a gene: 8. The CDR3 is CASSLLSGGAGEQFF. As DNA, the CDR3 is TGTGCCAGCAGCTTATTGAGCGGGGGGGCCGGAGAGCAGTTCTTC.

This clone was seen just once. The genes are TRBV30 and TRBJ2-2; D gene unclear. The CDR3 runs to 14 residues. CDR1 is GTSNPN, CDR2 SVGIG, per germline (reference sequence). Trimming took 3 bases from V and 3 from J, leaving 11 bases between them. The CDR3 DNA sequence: TGTGCCTGGAGGGATACGAGAGACACCGGGGAGCTGTTTTTT. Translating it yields CAWRDTRDTGELFF.

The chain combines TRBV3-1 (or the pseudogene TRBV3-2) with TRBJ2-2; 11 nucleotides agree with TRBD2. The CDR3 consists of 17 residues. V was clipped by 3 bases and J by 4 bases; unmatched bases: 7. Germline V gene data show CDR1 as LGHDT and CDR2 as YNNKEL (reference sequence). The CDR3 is CASSHDTSGGITGELFF. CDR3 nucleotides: TGTGCCAGCAGCCATGATACTAGCGGGGGCATCACCGGGGAGCTGTTTTTT.

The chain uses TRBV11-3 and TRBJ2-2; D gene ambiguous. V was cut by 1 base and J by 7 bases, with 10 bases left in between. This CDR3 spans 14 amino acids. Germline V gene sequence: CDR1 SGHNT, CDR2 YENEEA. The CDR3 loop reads CASSLGSLDGELFF. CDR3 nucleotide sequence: TGTGCCAGCAGCTTAGGTAGTCTGGACGGGGAGCTGTTTTTT.

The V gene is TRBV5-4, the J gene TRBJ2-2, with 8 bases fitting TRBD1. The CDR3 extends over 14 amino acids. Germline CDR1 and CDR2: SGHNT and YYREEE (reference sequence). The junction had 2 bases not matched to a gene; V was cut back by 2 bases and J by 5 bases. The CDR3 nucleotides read TGTGCCAGCAGCTTCCAGGGGGCGACCGGGGAGCTGTTTTTT. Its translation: CASSFQGATGELFF.

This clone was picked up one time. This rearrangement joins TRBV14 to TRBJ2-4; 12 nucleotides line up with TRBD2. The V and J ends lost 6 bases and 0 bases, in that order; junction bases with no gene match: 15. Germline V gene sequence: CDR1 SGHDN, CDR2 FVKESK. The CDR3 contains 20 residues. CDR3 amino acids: CASSHYPASGGAGAKNIQYF. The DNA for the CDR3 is TGTGCCAGCAGTCACTACCCAGCTAGCGGGGGGGCCGGAGCCAAAAACATTCAGTACTTC.

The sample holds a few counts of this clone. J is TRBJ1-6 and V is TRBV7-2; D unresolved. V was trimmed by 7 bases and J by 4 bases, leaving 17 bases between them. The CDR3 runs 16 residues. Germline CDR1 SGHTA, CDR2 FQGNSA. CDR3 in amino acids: CASTENAGVYNSPLHF. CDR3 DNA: TGTGCCAGCACCGAGAACGCCGGGGTGTATAATTCACCCCTCCACTTT.

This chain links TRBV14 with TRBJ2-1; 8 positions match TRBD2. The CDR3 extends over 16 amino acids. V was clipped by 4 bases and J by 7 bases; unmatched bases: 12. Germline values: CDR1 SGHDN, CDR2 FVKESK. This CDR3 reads CASSPPRGRGVNEQFF. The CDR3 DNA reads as TGTGCCAGCAGCCCCCCCCGGGGGCGGGGGGTGAATGAGCAGTTCTTC.

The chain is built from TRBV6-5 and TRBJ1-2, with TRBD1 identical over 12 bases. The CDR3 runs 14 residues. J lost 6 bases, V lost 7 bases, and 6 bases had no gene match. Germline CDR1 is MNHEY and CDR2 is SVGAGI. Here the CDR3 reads CASIRGQGADGYTF. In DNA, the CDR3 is TGTGCCAGCATCCGGGGACAGGGGGCAGATGGCTACACCTTC.

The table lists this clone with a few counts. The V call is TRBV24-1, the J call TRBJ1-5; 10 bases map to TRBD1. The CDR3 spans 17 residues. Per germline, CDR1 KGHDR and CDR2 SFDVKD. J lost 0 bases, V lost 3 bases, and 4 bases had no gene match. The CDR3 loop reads CATSDGTGDYSNQPQHF. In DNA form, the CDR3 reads TGTGCCACCAGTGATGGGACAGGGGATTATAGCAATCAGCCCCAGCATTTT.

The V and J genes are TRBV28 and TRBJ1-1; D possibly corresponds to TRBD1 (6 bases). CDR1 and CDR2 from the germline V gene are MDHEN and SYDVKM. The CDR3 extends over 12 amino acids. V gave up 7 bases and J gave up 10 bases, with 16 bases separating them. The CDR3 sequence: CASNRGDWGAFF. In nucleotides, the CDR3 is TGTGCCAGCAATAGGGGGGATTGGGGAGCTTTCTTT.

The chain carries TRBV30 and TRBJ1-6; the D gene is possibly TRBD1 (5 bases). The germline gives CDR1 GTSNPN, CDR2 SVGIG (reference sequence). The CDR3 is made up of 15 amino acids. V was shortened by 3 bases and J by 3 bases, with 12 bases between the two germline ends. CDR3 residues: CAWRPTGFYNSPLHF. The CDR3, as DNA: TGTGCCTGGAGACCTACAGGATTCTATAATTCACCCCTCCACTTT.

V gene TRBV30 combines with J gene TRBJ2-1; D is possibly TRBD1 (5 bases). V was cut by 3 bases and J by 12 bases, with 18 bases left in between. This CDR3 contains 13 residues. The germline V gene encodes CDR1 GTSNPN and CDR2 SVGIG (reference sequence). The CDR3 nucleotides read TGTGCCTGGAGAGACAGTACCCTGAGTGGGCAGTTCTTC. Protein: CAWRDSTLSGQFF.

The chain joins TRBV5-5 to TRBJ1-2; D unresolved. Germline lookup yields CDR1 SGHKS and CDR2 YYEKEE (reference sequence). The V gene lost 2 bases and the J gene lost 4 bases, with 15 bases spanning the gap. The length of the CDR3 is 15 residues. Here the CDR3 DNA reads TGTGCCAGCAGCTTTAACCCCGGGTCCGTCTATGGCTACACCTTC. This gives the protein CASSFNPGSVYGYTF.

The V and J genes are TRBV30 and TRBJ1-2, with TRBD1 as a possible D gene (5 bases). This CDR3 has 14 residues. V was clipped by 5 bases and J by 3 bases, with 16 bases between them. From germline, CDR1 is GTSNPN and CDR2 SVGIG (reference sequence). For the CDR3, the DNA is TGTGCCTGGGCCGTGGGGGGATCTCACTATGGCTACACCTTC. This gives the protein CAWAVGGSHYGYTF. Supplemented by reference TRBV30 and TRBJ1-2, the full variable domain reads SQTIHQWPATLVQPVGSPLSLECTVEGTSNPNLYWYRQAAGRGLQLLFYSVGIGQISSEVPQNLSASRPQDRQFILSSKKLLLSDSGFYLCAWAVGGSHYGYTFGSGTRLTVV.

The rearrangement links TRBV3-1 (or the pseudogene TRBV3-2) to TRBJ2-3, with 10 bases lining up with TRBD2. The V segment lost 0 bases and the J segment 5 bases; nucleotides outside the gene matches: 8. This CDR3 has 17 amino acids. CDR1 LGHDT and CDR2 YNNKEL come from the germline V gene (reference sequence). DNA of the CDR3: TGTGCCAGCAGCCAAGATGGCCCCCTAGCGGGGGAAGATACGCAGTATTTT. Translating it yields CASSQDGPLAGEDTQYF.

This CDR3 is CASSLGGGTDTQYF. CDR3 sequence (DNA): TGCGCCAGCAGTTTAGGGGGTGGGACAGATACGCAGTATTTT. The chain uses TRBV4-1 and TRBJ2-3, with D possibly being TRBD1 (6 bases). The CDR3 spans 14 residues. The germline V gene encodes CDR1 MGHRA and CDR2 YSYEKL. V was pared by 6 bases and J by 3 bases, with 13 bases between.